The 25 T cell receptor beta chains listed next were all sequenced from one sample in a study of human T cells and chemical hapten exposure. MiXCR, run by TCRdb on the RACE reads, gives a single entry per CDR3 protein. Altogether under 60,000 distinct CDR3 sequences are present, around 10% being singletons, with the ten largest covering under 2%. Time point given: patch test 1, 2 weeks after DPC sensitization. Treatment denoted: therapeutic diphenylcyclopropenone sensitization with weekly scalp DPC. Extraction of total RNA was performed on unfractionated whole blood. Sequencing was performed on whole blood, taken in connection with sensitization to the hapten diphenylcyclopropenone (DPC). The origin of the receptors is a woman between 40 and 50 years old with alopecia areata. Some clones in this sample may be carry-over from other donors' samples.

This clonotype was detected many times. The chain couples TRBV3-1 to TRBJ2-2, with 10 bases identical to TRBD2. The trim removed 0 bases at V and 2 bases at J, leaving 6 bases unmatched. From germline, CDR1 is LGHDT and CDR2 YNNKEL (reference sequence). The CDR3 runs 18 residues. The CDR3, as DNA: TGTGCCAGCAGCCAAGAAACTAGCGGGAAAACTAACACCGGGGAGCTGTTTTTT. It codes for CASSQETSGKTNTGELFF.

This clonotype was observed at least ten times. The CDR3 coding sequence is TGTGCCAGCAGCCACGGGACAGAGCAGTTCTTC. Residues: CASSHGTEQFF. V usage is TRBV11-2 and J usage is TRBJ2-1, with D maybe TRBD1 (6 bases). This CDR3 is built from 11 residues. V was cut by 5 bases and J by 10 bases, with 9 bases left in between. Germline loops: CDR1 SGHAT, CDR2 FQNNGV.

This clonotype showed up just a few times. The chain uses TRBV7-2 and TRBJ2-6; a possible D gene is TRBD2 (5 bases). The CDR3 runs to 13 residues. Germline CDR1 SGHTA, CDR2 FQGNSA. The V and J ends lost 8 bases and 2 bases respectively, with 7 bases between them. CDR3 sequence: CASGRAGANVLTF. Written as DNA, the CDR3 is TGTGCCAGCGGGAGAGCTGGGGCCAACGTCCTGACTTTC.

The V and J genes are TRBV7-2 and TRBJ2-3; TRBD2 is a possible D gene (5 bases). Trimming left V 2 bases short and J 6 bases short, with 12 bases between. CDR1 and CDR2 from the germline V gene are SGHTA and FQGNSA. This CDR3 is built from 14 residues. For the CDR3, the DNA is TGTGCCAGCAGCTTAAATCCTAAGCGGGATACGCAGTATTTT. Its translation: CASSLNPKRDTQYF.

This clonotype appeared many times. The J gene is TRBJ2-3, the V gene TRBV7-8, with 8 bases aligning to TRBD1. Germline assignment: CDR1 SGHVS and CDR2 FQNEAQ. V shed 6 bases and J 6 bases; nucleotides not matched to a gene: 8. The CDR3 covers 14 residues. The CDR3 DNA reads TGTGCCAGCAGTTACAGGGGGGTGGCCGATACGCAGTATTTT. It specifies CASSYRGVADTQYF.

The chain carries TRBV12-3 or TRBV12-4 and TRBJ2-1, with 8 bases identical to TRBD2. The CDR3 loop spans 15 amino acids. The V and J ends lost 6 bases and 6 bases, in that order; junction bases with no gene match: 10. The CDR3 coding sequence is TGTGCCAGCAGCGGCGGGGGGAGTAAGTTCAATGAGCAGTTCTTC. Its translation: CASSGGGSKFNEQFF.

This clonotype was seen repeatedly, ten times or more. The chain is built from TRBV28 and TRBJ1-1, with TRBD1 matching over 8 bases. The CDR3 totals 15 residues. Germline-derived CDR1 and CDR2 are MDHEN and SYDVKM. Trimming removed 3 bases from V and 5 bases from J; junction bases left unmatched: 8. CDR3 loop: CASSLRTGWTTEAFF. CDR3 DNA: TGTGCCAGCAGTTTGCGGACAGGGTGGACGACTGAAGCTTTCTTT.

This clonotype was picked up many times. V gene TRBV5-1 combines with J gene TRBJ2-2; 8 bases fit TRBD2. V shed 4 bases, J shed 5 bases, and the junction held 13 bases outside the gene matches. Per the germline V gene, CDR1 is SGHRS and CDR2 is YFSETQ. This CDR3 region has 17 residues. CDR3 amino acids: CASSARAAGVGTGELFF. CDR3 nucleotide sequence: TGCGCCAGCAGCGCCCGCGCAGCGGGAGTAGGGACCGGGGAGCTGTTTTTT.

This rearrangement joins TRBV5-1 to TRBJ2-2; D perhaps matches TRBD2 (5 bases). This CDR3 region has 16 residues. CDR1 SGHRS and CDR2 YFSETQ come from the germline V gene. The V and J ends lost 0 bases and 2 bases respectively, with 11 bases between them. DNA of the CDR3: TGCGCCAGCAGCTTGGTAGGCAGGACTAACACCGGGGAGCTGTTTTTT. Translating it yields CASSLVGRTNTGELFF.

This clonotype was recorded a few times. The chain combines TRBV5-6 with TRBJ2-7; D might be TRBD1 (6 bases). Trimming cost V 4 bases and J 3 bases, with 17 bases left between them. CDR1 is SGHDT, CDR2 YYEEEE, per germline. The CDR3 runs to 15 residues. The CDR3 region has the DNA TGTGCCAGCAGCCTTATGGACAGATCCAACTACGAGCAGTACTTC. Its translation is CASSLMDRSNYEQYF.

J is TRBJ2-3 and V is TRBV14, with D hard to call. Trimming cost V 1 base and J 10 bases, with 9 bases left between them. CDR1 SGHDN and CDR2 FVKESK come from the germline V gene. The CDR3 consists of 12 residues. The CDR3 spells CASSQVSIAQYF. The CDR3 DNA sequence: TGTGCCAGCAGCCAAGTGTCCATTGCGCAGTATTTT.

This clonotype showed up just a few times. CDR3 region: CASSSGSGTDTQYF. The CDR3 DNA follows: TGTGCCAGCAGCTCCGGGAGTGGCACAGATACGCAGTATTTT. V usage is TRBV5-5 and J usage is TRBJ2-3; D perhaps matches TRBD2 (6 bases). V lost 3 bases, J lost 1 base, and 9 bases lay in between. CDR1 SGHKS and CDR2 YYEKEE come from the germline V gene (reference sequence). The CDR3 runs to 14 residues.

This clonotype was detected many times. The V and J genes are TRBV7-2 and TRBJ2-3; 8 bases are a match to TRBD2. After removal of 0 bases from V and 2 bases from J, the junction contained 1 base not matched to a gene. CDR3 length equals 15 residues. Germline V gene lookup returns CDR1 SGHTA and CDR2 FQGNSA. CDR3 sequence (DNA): TGTGCCAGCAGCTTAGCTAGCGGGGTCACAGATACGCAGTATTTT. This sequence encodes CASSLASGVTDTQYF. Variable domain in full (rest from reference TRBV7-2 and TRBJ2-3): GAGVSQSPSNKVTEKGKDVELRCDPISGHTALYWYRQSLGQGLEFLIYFQGNSAPDKSGLPSDRFSAERTGGSVSTLTIQRTQQEDSAVYLCASSLASGVTDTQYFGPGTRLTVL.

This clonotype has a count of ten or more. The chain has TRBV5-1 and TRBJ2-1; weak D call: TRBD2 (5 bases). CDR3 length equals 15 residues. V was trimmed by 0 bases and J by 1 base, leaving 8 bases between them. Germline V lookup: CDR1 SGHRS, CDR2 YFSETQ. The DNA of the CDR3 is TGCGCCAGCAGCTTGGCCGGGATGTCCTACAATGAGCAGTTCTTC. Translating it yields CASSLAGMSYNEQFF.

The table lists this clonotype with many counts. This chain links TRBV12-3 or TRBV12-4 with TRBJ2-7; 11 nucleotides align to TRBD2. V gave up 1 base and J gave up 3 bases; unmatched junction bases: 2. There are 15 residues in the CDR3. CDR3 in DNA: TGTGCCAGCAGTTTAGTAGCGGGAGGGCACTACGAGCAGTACTTC. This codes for CASSLVAGGHYEQYF.

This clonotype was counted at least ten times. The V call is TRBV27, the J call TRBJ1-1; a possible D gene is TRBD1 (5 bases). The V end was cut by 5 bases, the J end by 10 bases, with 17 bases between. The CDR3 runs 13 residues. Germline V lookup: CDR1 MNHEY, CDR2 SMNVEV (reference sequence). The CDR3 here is CASSRDLPGGAFF. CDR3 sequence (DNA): TGTGCCAGCAGTCGAGATCTACCTGGGGGAGCTTTCTTT.

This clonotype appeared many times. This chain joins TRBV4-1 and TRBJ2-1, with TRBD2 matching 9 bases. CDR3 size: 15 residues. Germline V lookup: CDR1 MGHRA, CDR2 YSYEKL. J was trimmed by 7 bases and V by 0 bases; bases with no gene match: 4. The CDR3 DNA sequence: TGCGCCAGCAGCCAAGAGATTAGCGGGGGAAATGAGCAGTTCTTC. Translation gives CASSQEISGGNEQFF.

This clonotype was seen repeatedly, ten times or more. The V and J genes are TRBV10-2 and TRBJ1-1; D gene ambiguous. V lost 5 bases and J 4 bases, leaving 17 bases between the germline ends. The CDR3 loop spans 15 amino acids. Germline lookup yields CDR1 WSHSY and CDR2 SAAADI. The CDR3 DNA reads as TGCGCCAGCAGTTCAGACGATATCTACCCCACTGAAGCTTTCTTT. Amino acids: CASSSDDIYPTEAFF.

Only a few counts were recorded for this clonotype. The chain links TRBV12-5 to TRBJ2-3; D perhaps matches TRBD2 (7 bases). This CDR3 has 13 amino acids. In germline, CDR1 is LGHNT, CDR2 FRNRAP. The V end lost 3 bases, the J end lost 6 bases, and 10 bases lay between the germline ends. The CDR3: CASGLGGEDTQYF. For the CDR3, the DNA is TGTGCTAGTGGTTTAGGGGGGGAGGATACGCAGTATTTT.

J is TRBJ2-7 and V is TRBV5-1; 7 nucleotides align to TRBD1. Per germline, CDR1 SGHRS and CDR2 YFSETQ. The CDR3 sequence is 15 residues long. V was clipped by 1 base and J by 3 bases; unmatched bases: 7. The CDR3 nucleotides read TGCGCCAGCAGCTTGAGCGCCGGGACAGTCTACGAGCAGTACTTC. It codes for CASSLSAGTVYEQYF.

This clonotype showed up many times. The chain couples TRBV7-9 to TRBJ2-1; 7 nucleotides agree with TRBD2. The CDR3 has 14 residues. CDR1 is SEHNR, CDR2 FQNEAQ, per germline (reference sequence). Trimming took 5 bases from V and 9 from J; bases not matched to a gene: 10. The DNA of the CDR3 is TGTGCCAGCAGCCTTGGGGCGGGGGTCGGTGAGCAGTTCTTC. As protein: CASSLGAGVGEQFF.

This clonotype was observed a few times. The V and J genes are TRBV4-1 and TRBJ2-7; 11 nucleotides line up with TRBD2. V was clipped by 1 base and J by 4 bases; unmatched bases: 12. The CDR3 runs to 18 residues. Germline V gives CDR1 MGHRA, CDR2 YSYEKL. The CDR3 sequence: CASSQGPGTSGGLYEQYF. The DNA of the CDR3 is TGCGCCAGCAGCCAAGGTCCCGGGACTAGCGGCGGACTTTACGAGCAGTACTTC.

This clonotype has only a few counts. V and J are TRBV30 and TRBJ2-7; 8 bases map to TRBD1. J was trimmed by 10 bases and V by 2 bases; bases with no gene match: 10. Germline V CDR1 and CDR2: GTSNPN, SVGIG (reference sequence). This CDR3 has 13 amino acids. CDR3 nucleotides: TGTGCCTGGAGTCACGGACAGGGTCGAGGTCAGTACTTC. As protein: CAWSHGQGRGQYF.

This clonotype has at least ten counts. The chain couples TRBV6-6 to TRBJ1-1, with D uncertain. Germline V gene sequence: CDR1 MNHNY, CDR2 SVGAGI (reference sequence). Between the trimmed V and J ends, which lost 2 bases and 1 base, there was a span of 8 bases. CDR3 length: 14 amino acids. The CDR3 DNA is TGTGCCAGCAGTTACCGTGGACCGAACACTGAAGCTTTCTTT. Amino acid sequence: CASSYRGPNTEAFF.

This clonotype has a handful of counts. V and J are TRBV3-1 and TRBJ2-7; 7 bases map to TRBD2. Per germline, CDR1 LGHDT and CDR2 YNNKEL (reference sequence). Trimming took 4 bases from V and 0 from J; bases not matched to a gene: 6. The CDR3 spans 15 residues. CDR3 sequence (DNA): TGTGCCAGCAGCCCCTCCCTAGCGGCCTCCTACGAGCAGTACTTC. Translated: CASSPSLAASYEQYF.